The rows below give T cell receptor beta chains drawn from one sample of a study of blood T cells in healthy people across ages. TCRdb called the 5' RACE reads again in MiXCR, with one record for every CDR3 protein. The profile shows 1,500,000 or so distinct CDR3 sequences, around 59% of them singletons. The sequenced material came from blood. These receptors came from a man aged 18 to 29 in good health. Both conserved end residues are part of each CDR3. The order of the fields is J gene, V gene, CDR3 protein.

TRBJ2-7 | TRBV6-6 | CASSYGAWATYEQYF
TRBJ2-7 | TRBV15 | CATSRGRGNEQYF
TRBJ2-2 | TRBV5-1 | CASSAWTSGRDTGELFF
TRBJ2-3 | TRBV5-6 | CASSISQTGADTQYF
TRBJ1-6 | TRBV25-1 | CASRGTGGRGESPLHF
TRBJ2-1 | TRBV20-1 | CSASPTSGGPNEQFF
TRBJ2-3 | TRBV29-1 | CSVAYEAGGSTDTQYF
TRBJ2-1 | TRBV14 | CASSQVTDHQFF
TRBJ2-7 | TRBV9 | CASSVEGGSEQYF
TRBJ1-1 | TRBV11-2 | CASSEGQTTNKAFF
TRBJ1-1 | TRBV29-1 | CSALGRNTEAFF
TRBJ2-5 | TRBV11-1 | CASAQNVAGGDQETQYF
TRBJ2-3 | TRBV4-1 | CASSSQGGGLGDTQYF
TRBJ2-1 | TRBV2 | CASNRGDAYNEQFF
TRBJ2-7 | TRBV6-5 | CASSYSRDRGYEQYF
TRBJ1-1 | TRBV4-2 | CASSQQGGANTEAFF
NA | TRBV7-2 | CASSKAHGEVTQYF
TRBJ2-1 | TRBV20-1 | CSPNGPVRYGYEQFF
TRBJ2-7 | TRBV6-1 | CASSERITLAYEQYF
TRBJ1-2 | TRBV7-2 | CASSFWNNYGYTF
NA | TRBV28 | CASSLPITGSREQYF
TRBJ2-5 | TRBV20-1 | CSSRSVAGDWEQYF
TRBJ2-3 | TRBV15 | CATSARDPLTTDTQYF
TRBJ2-7 | TRBV27 | CASSLSSGGSTYEQYF
NA | TRBV10-3 | CAIGQGRDEQYF
TRBJ2-1 | TRBV7-8 | CASSLTLAFQPNNEQFF
TRBJ2-7 | TRBV28 | CASSQTGIDYEQYF
TRBJ2-7 | TRBV20-1 | CSVAGQGPRTYEQYF
TRBJ1-4 | TRBV6-5 | CASSYFGTGAEKLFF
TRBJ1-2 | TRBV9 | CASSVGNSHNYGYTF
TRBJ2-7 | TRBV6-1 | CASSLPGQYEQYF
TRBJ2-1 | TRBV6-1 | CASSEGHFNEQFF
TRBJ1-2 | TRBV7-2 | CASSLHLPNYGYTF